The 17 T cell receptor beta chains reported below all come from one sample, sequenced in a study of blood T cell repertoires in COVID-19. Method: immunoSEQ multiplex PCR; TCRdb's copy keeps in-frame clones and lacks some. Of 200,000 to 250,000 clones in the sample, around 80% were seen once. Input material: peripheral blood. Receptors were obtained from a woman of 80 years or more with COVID-19, enrolled during active disease.

This clone appeared a single time. In nucleotides, the CDR3 is TGTGCCAGCTCATCCCAGGGACAAGTTAGCAATCAGCCCCAGCATTTT. Translated: CASSSQGQVSNQPQHF. The rearrangement joins TRBV18 to TRBJ1-5; D may be TRBD1 (6 bases). Trimming took 5 bases from V and 0 from J, leaving 14 bases between them. The CDR3 runs to 16 residues. Germline V gives CDR1 KGHSH, CDR2 LQKENI.

This chain connects TRBV7-9 to TRBJ2-1; maybe TRBD2 (6 bases). The germline V gene has CDR1 SEHNR and CDR2 FQNEAQ (reference sequence). With 1 base removed from V and 2 bases from J, the gap between germline ends came to 9 bases. The CDR3 sequence is 15 residues long. CDR3 sequence: CASSLGGVPYNEQFF. The CDR3, as DNA: TGTGCCAGCAGCTTAGGGGGGGTTCCCTACAATGAGCAGTTCTTC.

The chain is built from TRBV5-5 and TRBJ2-3; D perhaps matches TRBD2 (6 bases). Trimming removed 4 bases at V and 6 bases at J, with 12 bases between. CDR3 length: 13 amino acids. Germline V lookup: CDR1 SGHKS, CDR2 YYEKEE (reference sequence). The CDR3: CASSLPGGDTQYF. The CDR3, as DNA: TGTGCCAGCAGCCTCCCTGGGGGGGATACGCAGTATTTT.

This rearrangement joins TRBV5-6 to TRBJ2-1, with D possibly TRBD2 on 5 matching bases. CDR3 length: 15 amino acids. CDR1 is SGHDT, CDR2 YYEEEE, per germline. Trimming cost V 0 bases and J 2 bases, with 9 bases left between them. CDR3 residues: CASSLGSRAYNEQFF. The CDR3 DNA sequence: TGTGCCAGCAGCTTGGGATCGCGGGCCTACAATGAGCAGTTCTTC. Supplemented by reference TRBV5-6 and TRBJ2-1, the full variable domain reads DAGVTQSPTHLIKTRGQQVTLRCSPKSGHDTVSWYQQALGQGPQFIFQYYEEEERQRGNFPDRFSGHQFPNYSSELNVNALLLGDSALYLCASSLGSRAYNEQFFGPGTRLTVL.

The chain joins TRBV29-1 to TRBJ1-1; D is ambiguous. There are 12 residues in the CDR3. V lost 0 bases to trimming and J lost 10 bases, with 12 bases between them. CDR1 and CDR2 from the germline V gene are SQVTM and ANQGSEA. This CDR3 reads CSVEDPGEGAFF. CDR3 in DNA: TGCAGCGTTGAAGATCCTGGGGAGGGAGCTTTCTTT.

This chain joins TRBV18 and TRBJ1-2; D is unresolved. Deletions cut 3 bases from V and 2 bases from J, with 4 bases between. Per germline, CDR1 KGHSH and CDR2 LQKENI. The CDR3 contains 12 residues. The CDR3 sequence: CASSPGNYGYTF. CDR3 bases: TGTGCCAGCTCACCCGGGAACTATGGCTACACCTTC.

This clone was recorded only once. The chain recombines TRBV11-2 with TRBJ1-5; TRBD1 aligns across 7 bases. CDR3 size: 15 residues. CDR1 and CDR2 from the germline V gene are SGHAT and FQNNGV. Unmatched junction bases numbered 4, after V lost 5 bases and J lost 0 bases. As DNA, the CDR3 is TGTGCCAGCAGCAAAACAGGGGTTAGCAATCAGCCCCAGCATTTT. This translates into CASSKTGVSNQPQHF.

The chain is built from TRBV5-1 and TRBJ2-3; TRBD2 matches at 10 bases. The CDR3 sequence is 15 residues long. The germline CDR1 and CDR2 sequences are SGHRS and YFSETQ. V lost 0 bases, J lost 9 bases, and 7 bases stayed unmatched. CDR3 amino acids: CASSLESGGAPTQYF. The CDR3, as DNA: TGCGCCAGCAGCTTGGAAAGCGGGGGGGCACCCACGCAGTATTTT.

The genes are TRBV14 and TRBJ2-7; D might be TRBD2 (6 bases). There are 14 residues in the CDR3. From germline, CDR1 is SGHDN and CDR2 FVKESK. The V gene lost 3 bases and the J gene lost 7 bases, with 16 bases spanning the gap. DNA for the CDR3: TGTGCCAGCAGCCAGAGGGACTCAGCGCGGGAGCAGTACTTC. Its protein product is CASSQRDSAREQYF.

The CDR3 region is CASSAPGGPGYEQYF. CDR3 in DNA: TGTGCCAGCAGTGCACCAGGGGGGCCGGGGTACGAGCAGTACTTC. The J gene is TRBJ2-7, the V gene TRBV28, with a tentative D call TRBD1 (7 bases). The germline V and J ends were trimmed by 5 bases and 4 bases, with 18 bases remaining between them. The germline CDR1 and CDR2 sequences are MDHEN and SYDVKM. This CDR3 region has 15 residues.

The J gene is TRBJ2-1, the V gene TRBV5-4, with 7 bases identical to TRBD2. Germline V gene sequence: CDR1 SGHNT, CDR2 YYREEE (reference sequence). V lost 3 bases and J lost 16; bases outside the gene matches: 13. The CDR3 extends over 13 amino acids. The CDR3 sequence is CASSSPTSGTTFF. The DNA of the CDR3 is TGTGCCAGCAGCTCCCCCACAAGCGGGACGACCTTCTTC.

The CDR3 nucleotides are TGTGCCAGCAGCCTCGGGGGTCGTGGCTATGGCTACACCTTC. Its protein is CASSLGGRGYGYTF. V and J are TRBV5-6 and TRBJ1-2; TRBD1 might be the D (5 bases). The germline gives CDR1 SGHDT, CDR2 YYEEEE. V dropped 4 bases and J dropped 4 bases, with 14 bases sitting between them. The length of the CDR3 is 14 residues.

This clone was seen once. The chain is built from TRBV7-2 and TRBJ2-5; D not certain. The CDR3 contains 17 residues. V gave up 5 bases and J gave up 3 bases, with 22 bases separating them. CDR1 and CDR2 from the germline V gene are SGHTA and FQGNSA. The CDR3 sequence: CASSIEWAPGRKETQYF. The CDR3 coding sequence is TGTGCCAGCAGCATCGAATGGGCCCCCGGCCGGAAAGAGACCCAGTACTTC. Supplemented by reference TRBV7-2 and TRBJ2-5, the full variable domain reads GAGVSQSPSNKVTEKGKDVELRCDPISGHTALYWYRQSLGQGLEFLIYFQGNSAPDKSGLPSDRFSAERTGGSVSTLTIQRTQQEDSAVYLCASSIEWAPGRKETQYFGPGTRLLVL.

J is TRBJ2-2 and V is TRBV25-1; TRBD1 aligns across 7 bases. The CDR3 is 14 residues long. Germline V gene data show CDR1 as MGHDK and CDR2 as SYGVNS. Unmatched junction bases numbered 6, after V lost 6 bases and J lost 5 bases. The CDR3 DNA follows: TGTGCCAGCAGCCGACAGGGTGGAACCGGGGAGCTGTTTTTT. Its translation: CASSRQGGTGELFF.

This chain joins TRBV19 and TRBJ1-2; TRBD1 matches at 11 bases. Germline V gene sequence: CDR1 LNHDA, CDR2 SQIVND (reference sequence). V shed 7 bases, J shed 8 bases, and the junction held 9 bases outside the gene matches. The CDR3 has 14 residues. The CDR3 DNA sequence: TGTGCCAGTACCTACCGGACAGGGGGCTTCGGCTACACCTTC. As protein: CASTYRTGGFGYTF.

This rearrangement joins TRBV28 to TRBJ1-5; TRBD1 aligns across 8 bases. This CDR3 region has 15 residues. Germline V CDR1 and CDR2: MDHEN, SYDVKM. Losses at the gene ends were 4 bases for V and 10 bases for J; bases not matched to a gene: 12. The CDR3: CASSSGQGNFKPQHF. CDR3 coding DNA: TGTGCCAGCAGTTCCGGACAGGGAAACTTTAAACCCCAGCATTTT.

The chain carries TRBV19 and TRBJ2-3; 9 nucleotides line up with TRBD2. Germline V gives CDR1 LNHDA, CDR2 SQIVND (reference sequence). Trimming removed 3 bases from V and 4 bases from J; junction bases left unmatched: 2. CDR3 length: 14 amino acids. CDR3 region: CASSMGLAPDTQYF. The CDR3 region has the DNA TGTGCCAGTAGTATGGGACTAGCTCCAGATACGCAGTATTTT.